This T cell receptor (beta chain) derives from a study of pediatric ulcerative colitis. Study outcomes and limitations: No controls had the two rectal clonotypes shared by ulcerative colitis patients.

The CDR3 spans 15 residues. The germline V gene has CDR1 SGHNT and CDR2 YENEEA. The junction had 7 bases not matched to a gene; V was cut back by 5 bases and J by 4 bases. Note on this clone: The antigen remains undetermined.

The assay was run at survey level. Sequencing depth was up to 500,000 reads per sample. Libraries were prepared by immunoSEQ multiplex PCR; TCRdb keeps only in-frame clonotypes and omits some of them. The table records 64,000 or so clones, about three quarters of them present only once. The TCR was taken from a boy aged 5 to 17 with moderate ulcerative colitis. The V gene is TRBV11-3, the J gene TRBJ1-3, with 8 bases identical to TRBD1. Sequenced sample: blood. The CDR3 DNA sequence: TGTGCCAGCAGCCCCGGACAGGGCTTAGGAAACACCATATATTTT. This encodes CASSPGQGLGNTIYF.